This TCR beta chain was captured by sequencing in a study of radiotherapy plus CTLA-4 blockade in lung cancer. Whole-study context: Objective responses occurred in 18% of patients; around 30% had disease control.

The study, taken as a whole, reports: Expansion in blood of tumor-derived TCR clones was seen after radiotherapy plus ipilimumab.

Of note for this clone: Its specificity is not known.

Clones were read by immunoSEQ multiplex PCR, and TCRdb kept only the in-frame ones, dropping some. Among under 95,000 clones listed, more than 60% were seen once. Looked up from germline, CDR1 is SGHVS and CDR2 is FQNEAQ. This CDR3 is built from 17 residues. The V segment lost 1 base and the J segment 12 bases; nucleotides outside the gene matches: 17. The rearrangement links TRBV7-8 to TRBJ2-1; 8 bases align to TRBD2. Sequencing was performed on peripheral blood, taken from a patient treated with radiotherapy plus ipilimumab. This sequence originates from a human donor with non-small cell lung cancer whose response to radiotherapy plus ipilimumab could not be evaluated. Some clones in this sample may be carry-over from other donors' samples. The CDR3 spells CASSLDGVGGLDTRQFF. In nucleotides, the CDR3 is TGTGCCAGCAGCTTAGACGGGGTGGGGGGACTAGATACCCGGCAGTTCTTC.